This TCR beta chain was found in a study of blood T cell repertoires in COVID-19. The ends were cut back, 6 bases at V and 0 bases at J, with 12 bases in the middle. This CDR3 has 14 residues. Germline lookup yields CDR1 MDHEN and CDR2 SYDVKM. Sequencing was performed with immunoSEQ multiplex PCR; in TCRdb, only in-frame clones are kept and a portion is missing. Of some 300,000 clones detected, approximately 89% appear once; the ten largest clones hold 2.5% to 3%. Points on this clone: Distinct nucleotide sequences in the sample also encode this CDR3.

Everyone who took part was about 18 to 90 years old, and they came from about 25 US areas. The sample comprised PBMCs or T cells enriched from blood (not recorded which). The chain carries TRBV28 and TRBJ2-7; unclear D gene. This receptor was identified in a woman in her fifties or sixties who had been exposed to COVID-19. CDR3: CASSLAGSSYEQYF. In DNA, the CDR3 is TGTGCCAGCAGCTTGGCAGGCAGCTCCTACGAGCAGTACTTC.